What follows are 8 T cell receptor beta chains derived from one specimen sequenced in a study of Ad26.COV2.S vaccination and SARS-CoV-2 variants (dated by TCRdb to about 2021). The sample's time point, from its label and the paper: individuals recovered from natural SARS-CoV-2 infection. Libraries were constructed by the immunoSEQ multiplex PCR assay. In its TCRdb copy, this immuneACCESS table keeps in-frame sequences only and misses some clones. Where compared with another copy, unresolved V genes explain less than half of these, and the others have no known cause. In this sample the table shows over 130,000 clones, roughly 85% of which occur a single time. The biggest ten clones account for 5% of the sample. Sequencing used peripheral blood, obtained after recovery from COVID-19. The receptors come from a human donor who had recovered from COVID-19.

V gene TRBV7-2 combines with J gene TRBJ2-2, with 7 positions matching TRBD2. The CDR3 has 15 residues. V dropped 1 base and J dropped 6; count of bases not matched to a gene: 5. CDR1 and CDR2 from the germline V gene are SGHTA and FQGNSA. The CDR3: CASSLEYRGAGELFF. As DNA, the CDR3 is TGTGCCAGCAGCTTAGAATATCGGGGGGCCGGGGAGCTGTTTTTT.

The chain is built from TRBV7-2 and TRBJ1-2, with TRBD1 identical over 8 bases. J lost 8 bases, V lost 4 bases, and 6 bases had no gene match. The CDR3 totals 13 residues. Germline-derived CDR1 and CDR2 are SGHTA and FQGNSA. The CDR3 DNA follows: TGTGCCAGCAGCTCCTACAGGGGGTTGGGCTACACCTTC. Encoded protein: CASSSYRGLGYTF.

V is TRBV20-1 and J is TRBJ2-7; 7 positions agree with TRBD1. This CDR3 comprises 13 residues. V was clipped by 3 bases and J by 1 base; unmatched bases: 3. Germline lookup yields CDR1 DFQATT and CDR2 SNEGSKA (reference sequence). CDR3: CSASRGQSYEQYF. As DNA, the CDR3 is TGCAGTGCTAGTCGGGGACAGTCCTACGAGCAGTACTTC.

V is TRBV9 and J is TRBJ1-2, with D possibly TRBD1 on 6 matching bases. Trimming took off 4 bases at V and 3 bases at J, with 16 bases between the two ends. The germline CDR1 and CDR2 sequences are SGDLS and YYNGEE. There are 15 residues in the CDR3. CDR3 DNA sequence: TGTGCCAGCAGCCCGGAGACAGGTGGGCACTATGGCTACACCTTC. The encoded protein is CASSPETGGHYGYTF.

The CDR3 loop reads CASSPIGSYEQYF. The CDR3 DNA follows: TGTGCCAGCAGCCCCATAGGCTCCTACGAGCAGTACTTC. The chain carries TRBV6-5 and TRBJ2-7; unclear D gene. Trimming removed 6 bases from V and 0 bases from J, with 9 bases in between. The CDR3 totals 13 residues. Germline CDR1 MNHEY, CDR2 SVGAGI.

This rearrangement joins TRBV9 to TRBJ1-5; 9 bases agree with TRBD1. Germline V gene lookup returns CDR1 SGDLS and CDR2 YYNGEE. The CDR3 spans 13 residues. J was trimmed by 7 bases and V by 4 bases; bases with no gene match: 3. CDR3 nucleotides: TGTGCCAGCAGCTGGACAGGGGACCAGCCCCAGCATTTT. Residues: CASSWTGDQPQHF.

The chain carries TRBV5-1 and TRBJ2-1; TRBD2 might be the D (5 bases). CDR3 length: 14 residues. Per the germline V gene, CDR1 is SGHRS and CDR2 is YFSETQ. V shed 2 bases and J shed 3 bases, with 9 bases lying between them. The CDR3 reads CASSFQEVYNEQFF. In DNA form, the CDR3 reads TGCGCCAGCAGCTTCCAGGAGGTCTACAATGAGCAGTTCTTC.

The CDR3 coding sequence is TGCGCCAGCCTTAGGGGGGGGCAGGGCACAGATACGCAGTATTTT. Encoded protein: CASLRGGQGTDTQYF. V is TRBV10-2 and J is TRBJ2-3; the D gene is possibly TRBD2 (7 bases). The CDR3 extends over 15 amino acids. Trimming removed 8 bases from V and 1 base from J, with 16 bases in between. Germline CDR1 reads WSHSY; CDR2 reads SAAADI.